This T cell receptor (beta chain) stems from a study of CD8 T cells in ankylosing spondylitis. Broader study findings: A TCR beta motif of fewer than ten highly homologous variants seemed to mark ankylosing spondylitis blood. Disease-linked clones reportedly showed significant enrichment in matched ankylosing spondylitis synovial fluid.

The authors made TCR beta libraries by quantitative 5'-RACE with molecular barcodes. Each CDR3 protein is one row after TCRdb ran MiXCR on the 5' RACE reads. The sample contains 150,000 or so distinct CDR3 sequences, 9.8% of which appear only once. Points on this clonotype: Its specificity is unknown.

V was clipped by 4 bases and J by 6 bases; unmatched bases: 9. The CDR3 consists of 15 residues. CDR1 is MNHEY and CDR2 is SMNVEV in the germline V gene (reference sequence). The chain uses TRBV27 and TRBJ2-4, with 7 nucleotides matching TRBD2. The sequence came from a female donor with ankylosing spondylitis or in good health (not recorded which). Sequencing input: blood, either unsorted or a sorted T cell fraction (not recorded which). CDR3 region: CASSSVWGGSNIQYF. The CDR3 nucleotides are TGTGCCAGCAGTTCCGTATGGGGGGGGTCAAACATTCAGTACTTC.